The next 2 T cell receptor beta chains were all read from a single sample in a study of blood T cell repertoires in COVID-19 (dated by TCRdb to 2020 to 2022). Libraries were constructed by the immunoSEQ multiplex PCR assay. TCRdb took this table from immuneACCESS and kept in-frame rearrangements with V and J called. Such tables lack part of the clones; where checked against another copy, unresolved V genes explain under half of the gap, and the rest is unexplained. Here the sample has around 110,000 clones; roughly 84% occur a single time. In total, the top ten clones hold 3.5% to 4% of the sample. Material: PBMCs or T cells enriched from blood (not recorded which). The source is a woman aged 25 to 39 who had recovered from COVID-19.

This clone was seen once. The V and J genes are TRBV30 and TRBJ2-7, with a weak D call TRBD2 (7 bases). Trimming left V 3 bases short and J 3 bases short, with 15 bases between. Germline-derived CDR1 and CDR2 are GTSNPN and SVGIG (reference sequence). There are 14 residues in the CDR3. CDR3 residues: CAWSREGGRYEQYF. In DNA, the CDR3 is TGTGCCTGGAGCAGGGAGGGGGGACGCTACGAGCAGTACTTC. Full variable domain (rest looked up from reference TRBV30 and TRBJ2-7): SQTIHQWPATLVQPVGSPLSLECTVEGTSNPNLYWYRQAAGRGLQLLFYSVGIGQISSEVPQNLSASRPQDRQFILSSKKLLLSDSGFYLCAWSREGGRYEQYFGPGTRLTVT.

J is TRBJ2-1 and V is TRBV6-2 or TRBV6-3; TRBD2 matches 8 bases. Per the germline V gene, CDR1 is MNHEY and CDR2 is SVGEGT. The CDR3 contains 15 residues. V lost 6 bases, J lost 1 base, and 5 bases stayed unmatched. The CDR3 DNA reads TGTGCCAGCAGCCTTAGCGGGGAATCCTACAATGAGCAGTTCTTC. Translating it yields CASSLSGESYNEQFF.